The clone carrying this TCR beta chain was seen a single time. Its antigen is unidentified. Using immunoSEQ multiplex PCR, the repertoire was profiled, and TCRdb retains in-frame clones only, with some absent. The table records about 350,000 clones, 92% of them present only once. This specimen comes from a study of Ad26.COV2.S vaccination and SARS-CoV-2 variants. General study points: Using TCR breadth and depth analyses may have led to underestimated total T cell responses.

The sample in question was peripheral blood, obtained after recovery from COVID-19. This clonotype originated in a human donor who had recovered from COVID-19.

CDR3 nucleotide sequence: TGTGCCAGCAGCCAAGAGGGGACTGGGGGAGCGCTGTTTTTT. It codes for CASSQEGTGGALFF. The chain couples TRBV3-1 (or the pseudogene TRBV3-2) to TRBJ1-4, with D perhaps matching TRBD1 (5 bases). Deletions cut 0 bases from V and 14 bases from J, with 16 bases between. CDR3 length: 14 residues. Germline V gives CDR1 LGHDT, CDR2 YNNKEL (reference sequence).